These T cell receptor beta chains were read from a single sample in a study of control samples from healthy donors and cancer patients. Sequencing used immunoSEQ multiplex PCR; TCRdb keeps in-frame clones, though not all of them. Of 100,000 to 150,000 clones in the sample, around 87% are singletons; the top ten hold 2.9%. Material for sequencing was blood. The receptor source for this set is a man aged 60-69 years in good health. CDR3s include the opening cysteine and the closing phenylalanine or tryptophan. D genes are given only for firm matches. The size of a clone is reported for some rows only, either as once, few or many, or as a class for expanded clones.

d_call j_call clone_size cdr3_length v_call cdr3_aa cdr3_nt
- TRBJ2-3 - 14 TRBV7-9 CASSLELVRDTQYF TGTGCCAGCAGCTTAGAACTAGTTAGAGATACGCAGTATTTT
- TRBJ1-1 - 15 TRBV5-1 CASTLVTGENTEAFF TGCGCCAGCACCTTGGTAACGGGAGAAAACACTGAAGCTTTCTTT
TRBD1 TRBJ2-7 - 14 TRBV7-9 CASSQRGQGYEQYF TGTGCCAGCAGCCAGAGGGGACAGGGGTACGAGCAGTACTTC
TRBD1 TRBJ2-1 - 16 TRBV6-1 CASSEGSGQGVNEQFF TGTGCCAGCAGTGAAGGTTCGGGACAGGGGGTCAATGAGCAGTTCTTC
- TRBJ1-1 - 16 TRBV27 CASSNRVMVMNTEAFF TGTGCCAGCAGTAATCGGGTGATGGTCATGAACACTGAAGCTTTCTTT
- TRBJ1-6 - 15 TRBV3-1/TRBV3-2 CASSQYGEKSSPLHF TGTGCCAGCAGCCAATACGGGGAAAAGAGTTCACCCCTCCACTTT
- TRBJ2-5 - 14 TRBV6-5 CASSSRTIQETQYF TGTGCCAGCAGTTCCCGGACTATCCAAGAGACCCAGTACTTC
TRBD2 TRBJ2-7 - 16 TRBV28 CASISRGGVENYEQYF TGTGCCAGCATCTCCCGGGGGGGGGTCGAAAACTACGAGCAGTACTTC
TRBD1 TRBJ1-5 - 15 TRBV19 CASSPGQGGKQPQHF TGTGCCAGTAGTCCGGGACAGGGTGGAAAACAGCCCCAGCATTTT
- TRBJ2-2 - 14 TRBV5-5 CASSQGTATGELFF TGTGCCAGCAGCCAAGGGACGGCCACCGGGGAGCTGTTTTTT
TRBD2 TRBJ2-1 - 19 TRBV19 CASSTRPPSGGYSYNEQFF TGTGCCAGTAGTACGAGACCCCCTAGCGGGGGGTACTCCTACAATGAGCAGTTCTTC
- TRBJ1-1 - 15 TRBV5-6 CASSWGGVMNTEAFF TGTGCCAGCAGCTGGGGCGGGGTGATGAACACTGAAGCTTTCTTT
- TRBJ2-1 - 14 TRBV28 CASSLIRGINEQFF TGTGCCAGCAGTTTAATTCGGGGGATAAATGAGCAGTTCTTC
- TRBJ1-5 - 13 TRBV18 CASSQGSNQPQHF TGTGCCAGCTCACAGGGAAGCAATCAGCCCCAGCATTTT
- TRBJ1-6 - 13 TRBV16 CASSSFGISPLHF TGTGCCAGCAGCTCATTCGGGATTTCACCCCTCCACTTT
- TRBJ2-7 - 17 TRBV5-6 CASSLERAGTVAIKQYF TGTGCCAGCAGCTTAGAACGTGCCGGGACGGTAGCTATCAAGCAGTACTTC
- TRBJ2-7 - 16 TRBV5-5 CASSLGPGMVTYEQYF TGTGCCAGCAGCTTGGGTCCGGGAATGGTTACCTACGAGCAGTACTTC
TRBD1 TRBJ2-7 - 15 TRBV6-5 CASSRTGYSSYEQYF TGTGCCAGCAGTCGGACAGGGTATAGCTCCTACGAGCAGTACTTC
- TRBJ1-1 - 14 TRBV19 CASRETGVNTEAFF TGTGCCAGTAGAGAGACAGGAGTCAACACTGAAGCTTTCTTT
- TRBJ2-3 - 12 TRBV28 CASSGGPDTQYF TGTGCCAGCAGCGGGGGCCCAGATACGCAGTATTTT
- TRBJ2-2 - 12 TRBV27 CASSLVAGELFF TGTGCCAGCAGTTTGGTAGCCGGGGAGCTGTTTTTT
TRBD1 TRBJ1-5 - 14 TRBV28 CASSFRQGYQPQHF TGTGCCAGCAGTTTCAGACAGGGGTATCAGCCCCAGCATTTT
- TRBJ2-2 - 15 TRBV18 CASSPLGSATGELFF TGTGCCAGCTCACCTTTAGGATCTGCGACCGGGGAGCTGTTTTTT
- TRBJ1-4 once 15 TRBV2 CASSELGLPVEKLFF TGTGCCAGCAGCGAACTTGGGTTGCCGGTGGAAAAACTGTTTTTT
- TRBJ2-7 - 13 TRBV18 CASSPQTNYEQYF TGTGCCAGCTCACCTCAGACAAACTACGAGCAGTACTTC
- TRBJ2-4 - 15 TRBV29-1 CSVATGSIAKNIQYF TGCAGCGTTGCGACAGGTAGTATAGCCAAAAACATTCAGTACTTC
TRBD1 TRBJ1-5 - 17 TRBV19 CASSIRGGEISNQPQHF TGTGCCAGTAGTATCAGAGGGGGCGAAATTAGCAATCAGCCCCAGCATTTT
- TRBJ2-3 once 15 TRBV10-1 CASSPARGGTDTQYF TGCGCCAGCAGTCCGGCCAGGGGGGGAACAGATACGCAGTATTTT
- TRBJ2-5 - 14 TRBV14 CASSPRQIQETQYF TGTGCCAGCAGCCCAAGACAGATCCAAGAGACCCAGTACTTC
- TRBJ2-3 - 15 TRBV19 CASSIGPGGTDTQYF TGTGCCAGTAGTATAGGGCCGGGGGGCACAGATACGCAGTATTTT
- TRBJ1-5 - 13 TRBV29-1 CSVRDIGNQPQHF TGCAGCGTGAGGGACATCGGCAATCAGCCCCAGCATTTT
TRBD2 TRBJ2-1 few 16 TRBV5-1 CASSLVRGAGGDEQFF TGCGCCAGCAGCTTGGTTAGAGGGGCCGGGGGGGATGAGCAGTTCTTC
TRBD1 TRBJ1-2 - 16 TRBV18 CASSPSRQGTNYGYTF TGTGCCAGCTCACCGTCACGACAGGGAACAAACTATGGCTACACCTTC
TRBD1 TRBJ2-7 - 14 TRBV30 CAWRGQGISYEQYF TGTGCCTGGAGGGGACAGGGGATCTCCTACGAGCAGTACTTC
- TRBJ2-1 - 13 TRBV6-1 CASSDRTGTRQFF TGTGCCAGCAGTGACCGCACTGGGACAAGGCAGTTCTTC
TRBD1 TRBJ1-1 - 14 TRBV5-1 CASSPTGGNTEAFF TGCGCCAGCAGCCCGACAGGGGGCAACACTGAAGCTTTCTTT
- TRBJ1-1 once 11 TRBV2 CASSEYRGAFF TGTGCCAGCAGTGAATATAGGGGAGCTTTCTTT
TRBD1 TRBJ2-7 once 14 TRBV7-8 CASSLTGGIHEQYF TGTGCCAGCAGCTTAACAGGGGGTATCCACGAGCAGTACTTC
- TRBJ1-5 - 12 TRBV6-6 CASSYSQAHQHF TGTGCCAGCAGTTACTCGCAGGCGCACCAGCATTTT
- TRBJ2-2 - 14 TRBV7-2 CASSLGLNTGELFF TGTGCCAGCAGCTTAGGGCTTAACACCGGGGAGCTGTTTTTT
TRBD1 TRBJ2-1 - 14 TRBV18 CASSPGQGLNEQFF TGTGCCAGCTCACCCGGACAGGGGTTGAATGAGCAGTTCTTC
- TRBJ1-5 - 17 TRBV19 CASSRDGGFYSNQPQHF TGTGCCAGTAGTAGGGACGGGGGATTTTATAGCAATCAGCCCCAGCATTTT
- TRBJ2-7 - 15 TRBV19 CASSLKGTGTYEQYF TGTGCCAGTAGTCTCAAAGGGACGGGGACCTACGAGCAGTACTTC
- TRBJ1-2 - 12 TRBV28 CASSLGGTGYTF TGTGCCAGCAGTTTAGGGGGGACCGGCTACACCTTC
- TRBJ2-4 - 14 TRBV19 CASNPRGAKNIQYF TGTGCCAGTAATCCTAGGGGGGCCAAAAACATTCAGTACTTC
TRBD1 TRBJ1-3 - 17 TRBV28 CASIVGDRGMGGNTIYF TGTGCCAGCATAGTCGGAGACAGGGGTATGGGCGGAAACACCATATATTTT
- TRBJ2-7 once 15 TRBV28 CASSLVAGSGHEQYF TGTGCCAGCAGTTTAGTTGCAGGGTCCGGTCACGAGCAGTACTTC
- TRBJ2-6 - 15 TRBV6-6 CASSRTGSGANVLTF TGTGCCAGCTCGAGGACGGGCTCTGGGGCCAACGTCCTGACTTTC
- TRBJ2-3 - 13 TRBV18 CASSSSSTDTQYF TGTGCCAGCTCATCCTCTAGCACAGATACGCAGTATTTT
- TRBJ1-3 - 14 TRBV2 CASSVRETGNTIYF TGTGCCAGCAGTGTCCGGGAAACGGGAAACACCATATATTTT